These 8 T cell receptor beta chains originate from one sample sequenced in a study of blood T cells in healthy people across ages. Primed by a sample-barcoded 5' primer and a J-beta primer mix, a second PCR proceeded for 7 to 11 cycles. Each CDR3 protein gets one entry after TCRdb re-called the 5' RACE reads with MiXCR. The sample lists 750,000 or so distinct CDR3 sequences; about 25% were seen once. The data were also submitted as part of a second study, on T cells of mothers and their children.

Sequencing used blood. The source of these receptors is a boy aged 5-17 years in good health.

This clonotype was counted between two and nine times. This sequence joins TRBV3-1 and TRBJ2-3; the D is unclear. CDR1 is LGHDT, CDR2 YNNKEL, per germline (reference sequence). V lost 4 bases and J lost 6, with 11 bases in between. The CDR3 consists of 13 residues. CDR3 in DNA: TGTGCCAGCAGCCTTCCGGCCCCGGATACGCAGTATTTT. It specifies CASSLPAPDTQYF.

The gene calls are TRBV13 and TRBJ1-5; no clear D gene. This CDR3 spans 13 amino acids. The germline V gene encodes CDR1 PRHDT and CDR2 FYEKMQ (reference sequence). V gave up 1 base and J gave up 8 bases, with 9 bases separating them. CDR3 bases: TGTGCCAGCAGCTTAGCCCGTGGTGAGCCCCAGCATTTT. As protein: CASSLARGEPQHF. Using reference TRBV13 and TRBJ1-5 for the parts outside the CDR3, the full variable domain is AAGVIQSPRHLIKEKRETATLKCYPIPRHDTVYWYQQGPGQDPQFLISFYEKMQSDKGSIPDRFSAQQFSDYHSELNMSSLELGDSALYFCASSLARGEPQHFGDGTRLSIL.

A few counts support this clonotype. The chain has TRBV4-2 and TRBJ2-3, with 11 nucleotides matching TRBD1. The CDR3 has 15 residues. The germline gives CDR1 LGHNA, CDR2 YNFKEQ. V trimming: 4 bases; J trimming: 4 bases; junction bases outside the gene matches: 4. This CDR3 is CASSPPGQGADTQYF. DNA for the CDR3: TGTGCCAGCAGCCCCCCGGGACAGGGGGCAGATACGCAGTATTTT.

The genes are TRBV7-9 and TRBJ1-5; a weak D match, TRBD1 (6 bases). The CDR3 is made up of 15 amino acids. From germline, CDR1 is SEHNR and CDR2 FQNEAQ (reference sequence). V lost 5 bases, J lost 4 bases, and 15 bases lay in between. The CDR3 DNA reads TGTGCCAGCAGCGCGCCGGGACAAATAAATCAGCCCCAGCATTTT. This gives the protein CASSAPGQINQPQHF.

The chain recombines TRBV4-2 with TRBJ2-1, with D hard to call. V dropped 1 base and J dropped 2 bases, with 9 bases sitting between them. Germline V gene data show CDR1 as LGHNA and CDR2 as YNFKEQ. The CDR3 extends over 15 amino acids. CDR3 in DNA: TGTGCCAGCAGCCAAGGAGAGACCCCCTACAATGAGCAGTTCTTC. This translates into CASSQGETPYNEQFF.

This clonotype was found a few times. The genes are TRBV6-2 or TRBV6-3 and TRBJ2-5, with D possibly TRBD2 on 7 matching bases. The J call is in doubt because the DNA end fits TRBJ2-1 better. Germline loops: CDR1 MNHEY, CDR2 SVGEGT. The CDR3 covers 14 residues. In DNA, the CDR3 is TGTGCCATCGGACAGCGGGGCGACTACAATGAGCAGTTCTTC. It codes for CAIGQRGDYNEQFF.

The J gene is TRBJ2-3, the V gene TRBV29-1; D not certain. The CDR3 has 13 amino acids. The germline V and J ends were trimmed by 3 bases and 4 bases, with 11 bases remaining between them. Per germline, CDR1 SQVTM and CDR2 ANQGSEA. The CDR3, as DNA: TGCAGCGTTGAGATGCGGTTGTCAGATACGCAGTATTTT. Its protein is CSVEMRLSDTQYF.

V usage is TRBV28 and J usage is TRBJ2-1; the match to TRBD2 covers 7 bases. Losses at the gene ends were 5 bases for V and 8 bases for J; bases not matched to a gene: 15. The CDR3 has 16 amino acids. Germline CDR1 reads MDHEN; CDR2 reads SYDVKM. CDR3 DNA: TGTGCCAGCAGTCCCATCGAATCCCGAGGGAGGGATGAGCAGTTCTTC. Protein product: CASSPIESRGRDEQFF. The complete variable domain, with remaining parts taken from reference TRBV28 and TRBJ2-1, reads DVKVTQSSRYLVKRTGEKVFLECVQDMDHENMFWYRQDPGLGLRLIYFSYDVKMKEKGDIPEGYSVSREKKERFSLILESASTNQTSMYLCASSPIESRGRDEQFFGPGTRLTVL.